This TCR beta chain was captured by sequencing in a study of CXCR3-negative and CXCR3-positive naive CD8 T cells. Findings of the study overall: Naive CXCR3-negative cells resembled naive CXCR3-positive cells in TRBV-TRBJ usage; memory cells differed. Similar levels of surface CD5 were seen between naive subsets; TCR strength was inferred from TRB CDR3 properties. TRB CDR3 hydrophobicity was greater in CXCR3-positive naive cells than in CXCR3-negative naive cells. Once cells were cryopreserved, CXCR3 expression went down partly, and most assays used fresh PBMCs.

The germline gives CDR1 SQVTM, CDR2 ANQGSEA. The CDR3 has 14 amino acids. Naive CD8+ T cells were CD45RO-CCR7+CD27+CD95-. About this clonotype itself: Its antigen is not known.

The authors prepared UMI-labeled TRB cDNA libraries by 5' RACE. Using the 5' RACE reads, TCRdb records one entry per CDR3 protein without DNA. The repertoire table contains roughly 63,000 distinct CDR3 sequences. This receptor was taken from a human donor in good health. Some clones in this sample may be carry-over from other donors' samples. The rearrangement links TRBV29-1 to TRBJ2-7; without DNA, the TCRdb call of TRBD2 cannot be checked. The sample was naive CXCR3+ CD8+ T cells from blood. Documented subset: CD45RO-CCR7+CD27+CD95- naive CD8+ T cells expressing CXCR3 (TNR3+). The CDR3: CSVIAGTTTYEQYF.